The 27 T cell receptor beta chains listed next were all sequenced from one sample in a study of blood T cell repertoires in COVID-19. TCRdb's copy holds only in-frame clones and misses some; the assay was immunoSEQ multiplex PCR. The table lists some 200,000 clones, 85% of them singletons. Input material: peripheral blood. Receptors originate from a woman between 65 and 79 years old with COVID-19, enrolled during active disease.

V usage is TRBV7-9 and J usage is TRBJ1-1; 8 bases agree with TRBD1. Unmatched junction bases numbered 11, after V lost 5 bases and J lost 12 bases. CDR3 length equals 13 residues. Germline assignment: CDR1 SEHNR and CDR2 FQNEAQ (reference sequence). CDR3 loop: CASSAWSTGGTFF. CDR3 coding DNA: TGTGCCAGCAGCGCTTGGTCTACAGGGGGGACTTTCTTT.

The rearrangement uses TRBV4-1 and TRBJ2-1; D remains ambiguous. V was trimmed by 5 bases and J by 0 bases, leaving 11 bases between them. This CDR3 is 15 amino acids long. Per germline, CDR1 MGHRA and CDR2 YSYEKL. CDR3 in DNA: TGCGCCAGCAGCATAGACTTTAGCTCCTACAATGAGCAGTTCTTC. This sequence encodes CASSIDFSSYNEQFF.

DNA for the CDR3: TGTGCCAGCAGCCCTGATAGGACAGCTAACTACGAGCAGTACTTC. Amino acid sequence: CASSPDRTANYEQYF. This sequence joins TRBV11-1 and TRBJ2-7, with D perhaps matching TRBD1 (6 bases). The CDR3 consists of 15 residues. Trimming pared 5 bases from V and 3 bases from J, leaving 17 bases between. CDR1 is SGHAT, CDR2 FQDESV, per germline (reference sequence).

The rearrangement links TRBV25-1 to TRBJ1-3; D may be TRBD1 (6 bases). This CDR3 is built from 15 residues. Germline V gene lookup returns CDR1 MGHDK and CDR2 SYGVNS. Trimming took off 2 bases at V and 2 bases at J, with 10 bases between the two ends. The chain's CDR3 is CASSEGGAPGNTIYF. The CDR3 DNA is TGTGCCAGCAGTGAAGGGGGGGCGCCTGGAAACACCATATATTTT. The full variable domain, in which reference TRBV25-1 and TRBJ1-3 provide the parts outside the CDR3, is EADIYQTPRYLVIGTGKKITLECSQTMGHDKMYWYQQDPGMELHLIHYSYGVNSTEKGDLSSESTVSRIRTEHFPLTLESARPSHTSQYLCASSEGGAPGNTIYFGEGSWLTVV.

This chain connects TRBV4-3 to TRBJ1-1; TRBD1 matches 9 bases. The V gene's germline CDR1 is LGHNA and CDR2 YSLEER. V was clipped by 0 bases and J by 6 bases; unmatched bases: 2. The CDR3 has 14 residues. The CDR3 spells CASSQEGQGSEAFF. CDR3 nucleotides: TGCGCCAGCAGCCAAGAGGGACAGGGATCTGAAGCTTTCTTT.

The V gene is TRBV18, the J gene TRBJ1-5, with D tentatively TRBD1 (6 bases). Germline V gene lookup returns CDR1 KGHSH and CDR2 LQKENI. The CDR3 totals 15 residues. Trimming took off 5 bases at V and 2 bases at J, with 13 bases between the two ends. CDR3 sequence: CASSATGQGNQPQHF. DNA for the CDR3: TGTGCCAGCTCAGCGACAGGCCAGGGCAATCAGCCCCAGCATTTT.

This clone was seen a single time. This sequence joins TRBV6-1 and TRBJ1-6; the match to TRBD1 covers 8 bases. Germline V CDR1 and CDR2: MNHNS, SASEGT. V was clipped by 5 bases and J by 7 bases; unmatched bases: 4. CDR3 size: 14 residues. The CDR3 DNA reads as TGTGCCAGCAGTCAAGACAGGGGAAATTCACCCCTCCACTTT. Protein: CASSQDRGNSPLHF.

This clone has just one count. V is TRBV5-6 and J is TRBJ2-7; TRBD1 matches at 9 bases. The CDR3 has 15 residues. The junction had 8 bases not matched to a gene; V was cut back by 4 bases and J by 3 bases. Germline CDR1 and CDR2: SGHDT and YYEEEE. CDR3 nucleotides: TGTGCCAGCAGCCCCCGACCGGGACAGGGCTACGAGCAGTACTTC. Its translation: CASSPRPGQGYEQYF. The full variable domain, in which reference TRBV5-6 and TRBJ2-7 provide the parts outside the CDR3, is DAGVTQSPTHLIKTRGQQVTLRCSPKSGHDTVSWYQQALGQGPQFIFQYYEEEERQRGNFPDRFSGHQFPNYSSELNVNALLLGDSALYLCASSPRPGQGYEQYFGPGTRLTVT.

The chain couples TRBV3-1 (or the pseudogene TRBV3-2) to TRBJ1-1; the match to TRBD1 covers 8 bases. The CDR3 is 16 residues long. Trimming removed 1 base from V and 1 base from J; junction bases left unmatched: 5. Germline V gene data show CDR1 as LGHDT and CDR2 as YNNKEL (reference sequence). The CDR3 sequence is CASSQASGTGNTEAFF. In DNA form, the CDR3 reads TGTGCCAGCAGCCAAGCGTCCGGGACAGGGAACACTGAAGCTTTCTTT.

The V gene is TRBV29-1, the J gene TRBJ2-1; the match to TRBD2 covers 12 bases. The CDR3 contains 14 residues. The germline CDR1 and CDR2 sequences are SQVTM and ANQGSEA. Germline trimming cut 3 bases from V and 9 bases from J; bases unmatched to any gene: 6. The CDR3 sequence is CSVDGLAGGGEQFF. The CDR3 DNA sequence: TGCAGCGTTGATGGGCTAGCGGGAGGGGGTGAGCAGTTCTTC.

The chain couples TRBV14 to TRBJ2-4, with D possibly matching TRBD2 (6 bases). Germline V gene sequence: CDR1 SGHDN, CDR2 FVKESK. The CDR3 loop spans 17 amino acids. The V end lost 2 bases, the J end lost 3 bases, and 17 bases lay between the germline ends. The CDR3 DNA sequence: TGTGCCAGCAGCCAATCTCTAGCGCGGAGGGGCAAAAACATTCAGTACTTC. This translates into CASSQSLARRGKNIQYF. Full variable domain (outside the CDR3, taken from reference TRBV14 and TRBJ2-4): EAGVTQFPSHSVIEKGQTVTLRCDPISGHDNLYWYRRVMGKEIKFLLHFVKESKQDESGMPNNRFLAERTGGTYSTLKVQPAELEDSGVYFCASSQSLARRGKNIQYFGAGTRLSVL.

The chain couples TRBV19 to TRBJ1-4; a possible D gene is TRBD1 (5 bases). This CDR3 is 15 amino acids long. V gave up 6 bases and J gave up 0 bases, with 11 bases separating them. Germline V gene data show CDR1 as LNHDA and CDR2 as SQIVND (reference sequence). CDR3 in amino acids: CASSRDSSTNEKLFF. The CDR3 DNA reads as TGTGCCAGTAGCCGCGACAGTTCAACTAATGAAAAACTGTTTTTT.

This clone was found once. The V gene is TRBV15, the J gene TRBJ2-3; TRBD2 might be the D (6 bases). The germline V and J ends were trimmed by 4 bases and 2 bases, with 13 bases remaining between them. The CDR3 has 15 amino acids. Germline CDR1 reads LNHNV; CDR2 reads YYDKDF (reference sequence). In DNA, the CDR3 is TGTGCCACCAGCAATCCTAGCGTCCCCACAGATACGCAGTATTTT. Its protein product is CATSNPSVPTDTQYF.

This chain uses TRBV19 with TRBJ2-4; perhaps TRBD2 as D (6 bases). The germline gives CDR1 LNHDA, CDR2 SQIVND (reference sequence). CDR3 length: 15 residues. The V end was cut by 6 bases, the J end by 0 bases, with 12 bases between. CDR3 in amino acids: CASRISGEAKNIQYF. The CDR3 region has the DNA TGTGCCAGTAGAATCTCGGGGGAAGCCAAAAACATTCAGTACTTC.

The chain combines TRBV19 with TRBJ1-5, with D tentatively TRBD1 (6 bases). V shed 4 bases and J shed 3 bases, with 31 bases lying between them. Germline CDR1 reads LNHDA; CDR2 reads SQIVND (reference sequence). The CDR3 runs to 21 residues. The CDR3 spells CASSNPPPDRRRGVNNQPQHF. Written as DNA, the CDR3 is TGTGCCAGTAGTAACCCACCCCCGGACAGAAGAAGGGGAGTAAACAATCAGCCCCAGCATTTT.

There are a few counts of this clone. This chain links TRBV6-5 with TRBJ2-1; the match to TRBD1 covers 7 bases. The V gene's germline CDR1 is MNHEY and CDR2 SVGAGI. There are 14 residues in the CDR3. The V segment lost 6 bases and the J segment 5 bases; nucleotides outside the gene matches: 7. CDR3 coding DNA: TGTGCCAGCAGAGGACAGGTTGGGGACAATGAGCAGTTCTTC. Translating gives CASRGQVGDNEQFF.

This rearrangement joins TRBV6-2 or TRBV6-3 to TRBJ2-1; 8 bases align to TRBD2. This CDR3 is 15 amino acids long. Unmatched junction bases numbered 12, after V lost 2 bases and J lost 12 bases. Per the germline V gene, CDR1 is MNHEY and CDR2 is SVGEGT. CDR3: CASSYGAGLALRQFF. CDR3 nucleotides: TGTGCCAGCAGTTACGGGGCCGGACTAGCCCTACGGCAGTTCTTC.

In this sample, this clone turned up once. This chain joins TRBV7-6 and TRBJ2-7; no firm D call. The CDR3 totals 17 residues. V was cut by 5 bases and J by 0 bases, with 20 bases left in between. Germline CDR1 reads SGHVS; CDR2 reads FNYEAQ. Here the CDR3 reads CASSPRVTVASSYEQYF. The CDR3 DNA sequence: TGTGCCAGCAGCCCTCGTGTCACGGTCGCCTCCTCCTACGAGCAGTACTTC.

The chain employs TRBV9 and TRBJ1-1; 11 positions match TRBD1. CDR3 length equals 18 residues. V lost 3 bases, J lost 2 bases, and 12 bases stayed unmatched. Germline V gene sequence: CDR1 SGDLS, CDR2 YYNGEE. CDR3 nucleotide sequence: TGTGCCAGCAGCGCGCCGCCGGGGACAGGGGGTGTTAACACTGAAGCTTTCTTT. Translated: CASSAPPGTGGVNTEAFF.

This clone showed up just once. The V and J genes are TRBV7-6 and TRBJ2-7; possible D gene TRBD1, 7 bases. There are 13 residues in the CDR3. Trimming pared 4 bases from V and 6 bases from J, leaving 13 bases between. Germline loops: CDR1 SGHVS, CDR2 FNYEAQ. The DNA of the CDR3 is TGTGCCAGCAGCTGGGGGGACAGAATCGAGCAGTACTTC. Translating it yields CASSWGDRIEQYF.

The chain employs TRBV30 and TRBJ2-1; 7 positions agree with TRBD1. CDR1 and CDR2 from the germline V gene are GTSNPN and SVGIG (reference sequence). The J segment lost 0 bases and the V segment lost 3 bases, leaving 2 bases of the junction unmatched. The CDR3 is 14 residues long. The CDR3 is CAWRRDSSYNEQFF. CDR3 nucleotide sequence: TGTGCCTGGAGGAGGGACAGCTCCTACAATGAGCAGTTCTTC.

The chain has TRBV24-1 and TRBJ1-2; 9 bases line up with TRBD1. The CDR3 contains 16 residues. Germline values: CDR1 KGHDR, CDR2 SFDVKD. Germline trimming cut 3 bases from V and 6 bases from J; bases unmatched to any gene: 10. As DNA, the CDR3 is TGTGCCACCAGTGATAGTACCGGGACAGGGAATGATGGCTACACCTTC. Its protein product is CATSDSTGTGNDGYTF.

This clone has only a few counts. The CDR3 nucleotides are TGTGCCAGCAGATCTGGGACAGGCTCTGATGAAAAACTGTTTTTT. Translated: CASRSGTGSDEKLFF. The V gene is TRBV5-4, the J gene TRBJ1-4; TRBD1 matches 8 bases. This CDR3 spans 15 amino acids. V was pared by 5 bases and J by 6 bases, with 9 bases of the junction left unmatched. Germline loops: CDR1 SGHNT, CDR2 YYREEE (reference sequence).

The V gene is TRBV6-2 or TRBV6-3, the J gene TRBJ1-3; D unresolved. Germline V gene sequence: CDR1 MNHEY, CDR2 SVGEGT. V lost 4 bases and J lost 0, with 25 bases in between. This CDR3 has 20 amino acids. The CDR3 DNA sequence: TGTGCCAGCAGTTTCTCTTTCGCCGGGAGGTCCTACCGCTCTGGAAACACCATATATTTT. This gives the protein CASSFSFAGRSYRSGNTIYF.

This clone came up a few times. The V gene is TRBV11-2, the J gene TRBJ1-2; maybe TRBD1 (6 bases). Germline V lookup: CDR1 SGHAT, CDR2 FQNNGV. V lost 0 bases to trimming and J lost 2 bases, with 10 bases between them. This CDR3 region has 15 residues. For the CDR3, the DNA is TGTGCCAGCAGCTTAGATGCAGGGGTAAACTATGGCTACACCTTC. Amino acid sequence: CASSLDAGVNYGYTF. Drawing the rest from reference TRBV11-2 and TRBJ1-2, the complete variable domain is EAGVAQSPRYKIIEKRQSVAFWCNPISGHATLYWYQQILGQGPKLLIQFQNNGVVDDSQLPKDRFSAERLKGVDSTLKIQPAKLEDSAVYLCASSLDAGVNYGYTFGSGTRLTVV.

The chain uses TRBV9 and TRBJ2-5, with 10 nucleotides matching TRBD2. With 4 bases clipped from V and 1 base from J, the junction kept 7 bases outside the gene matches. The CDR3 spans 16 residues. The germline V gene has CDR1 SGDLS and CDR2 YYNGEE. This chain's CDR3 is CASSRIGTSVQETQYF. DNA of the CDR3: TGTGCCAGCAGCCGCATCGGGACTAGCGTCCAAGAGACCCAGTACTTC.

The chain has TRBV19 and TRBJ1-5, with unresolved D. CDR1 is LNHDA, CDR2 SQIVND, per germline (reference sequence). The CDR3 covers 15 residues. Trimming left V 3 bases short and J 0 bases short, with 9 bases between. In nucleotides, the CDR3 is TGTGCCAGTAGTATTCGCCAGAATAGCAATCAGCCCCAGCATTTT. Amino acids: CASSIRQNSNQPQHF.